The 16 T cell receptor beta chains presented below share a single source sample, sequenced in a study of shared clonotypes between healthy human individuals. The assay was immunoSEQ multiplex PCR, and TCRdb's table has in-frame clones only and misses some. The sample contains approximately 98,000 clones, about 71% of which appear only once. The sequencing input was memory CD8+ T cells sorted from blood. The subset was: CD45RO+ cells pooled with CCR7-negative TemRA cells. These receptors came from a woman in her thirties in good health.

The rearrangement links TRBV6-6 to TRBJ1-2; D is uncertain. The CDR3 consists of 10 residues. The V end lost 7 bases, the J end lost 5 bases, and 5 bases lay between the germline ends. Germline CDR1 and CDR2: MNHNY and SVGAGI (reference sequence). The CDR3 DNA is TGTGCCAGCATAGGGTATGGCTACACCTTC. It yields the protein CASIGYGYTF.

The chain employs TRBV7-9 and TRBJ2-7; D possibly matches TRBD1 or TRBD2 (5 bases each). In germline, CDR1 is SEHNR, CDR2 FQNEAQ (reference sequence). This CDR3 is 14 amino acids long. Trimming removed 0 bases from V and 2 bases from J, with 8 bases in between. The CDR3 loop is CASSLAGPTYEQYF. The DNA for the CDR3 is TGTGCCAGCAGCTTAGCGGGACCCACCTACGAGCAGTACTTC.

This clone has ten or more counts. V usage is TRBV4-1 and J usage is TRBJ2-1; 8 bases fit TRBD2. After removal of 3 bases from V and 5 bases from J, the junction contained 21 bases not matched to a gene. The CDR3 covers 20 residues. CDR1 and CDR2 from the germline V gene are MGHRA and YSYEKL. The DNA of the CDR3 is TGCGCCAGCAGCCAGGAAGATGGGACTAGTCTAAATCTTGGGGACAATGAGCAGTTCTTC. Translation gives CASSQEDGTSLNLGDNEQFF.

This clone was seen more than once but under ten times. The V gene is TRBV4-2, the J gene TRBJ2-1; a possible D gene is TRBD2 (5 bases). Trimming cost V 2 bases and J 2 bases, with 10 bases left between them. CDR1 and CDR2 (germline): LGHNA, YNFKEQ. This CDR3 contains 15 residues. The DNA of the CDR3 is TGTGCCAGCAGCCAAAGAAGCGGAACCTACAATGAGCAGTTCTTC. Its translation is CASSQRSGTYNEQFF.

The gene calls are TRBV6-1 and TRBJ2-3, with 10 positions matching TRBD2. Germline loops: CDR1 MNHNS, CDR2 SASEGT. The CDR3 loop spans 15 amino acids. The V segment lost 3 bases and the J segment 2 bases; nucleotides outside the gene matches: 2. CDR3 protein: CASSDLAGDTDTQYF. Here the CDR3 DNA reads TGTGCCAGCAGTGATCTAGCGGGAGACACAGATACGCAGTATTTT.

This chain links TRBV30 with TRBJ1-5; weak D call: TRBD1 (5 bases). V lost 4 bases and J lost 6, with 19 bases in between. The germline V gene has CDR1 GTSNPN and CDR2 SVGIG (reference sequence). The CDR3 covers 15 residues. As DNA, the CDR3 is TGTGCCTGGACCCCTAGCGGGGGGGGAAGTCAGCCCCAGCATTTT. Protein: CAWTPSGGGSQPQHF.

This clone was found many times. Different DNA sequences within this sample yield the same CDR3. The chain links TRBV27 to TRBJ2-3, with TRBD2 as a possible D gene (6 bases). Germline values: CDR1 MNHEY, CDR2 SMNVEV (reference sequence). CDR3 length: 15 amino acids. V was clipped by 4 bases and J by 10 bases, with 21 bases between them. CDR3 amino acids: CASSSGTPPGDAQYF. CDR3 DNA sequence: TGTGCCAGCAGTTCGGGGACTCCCCCCGGTGACGCGCAGTATTTT.

The rearrangement joins TRBV5-6 to TRBJ2-2, with TRBD2 matching over 8 bases. The V segment lost 0 bases and the J segment 4 bases; nucleotides outside the gene matches: 11. The germline CDR1 and CDR2 sequences are SGHDT and YYEEEE. CDR3 length: 18 amino acids. The CDR3 bases are TGTGCCAGCAGCTTGGTTCGGGCTAGCGGGTTGGGCACCGGGGAGCTGTTTTTT. As protein: CASSLVRASGLGTGELFF. Variable domain in full (rest from reference TRBV5-6 and TRBJ2-2): DAGVTQSPTHLIKTRGQQVTLRCSPKSGHDTVSWYQQALGQGPQFIFQYYEEEERQRGNFPDRFSGHQFPNYSSELNVNALLLGDSALYLCASSLVRASGLGTGELFFGEGSRLTVL.

The chain uses TRBV6-5 and TRBJ2-1; D is ambiguous. The CDR3 length is 15 residues. The ends were cut back, 7 bases at V and 2 bases at J, with 15 bases in the middle. In germline, CDR1 is MNHEY, CDR2 SVGAGI. The CDR3 nucleotides are TGTGCCAGCACCTCCAATCGGGCGGCCTACAATGAGCAGTTCTTC. It yields the protein CASTSNRAAYNEQFF.

The chain combines TRBV6-5 with TRBJ2-2, with 11 bases that match TRBD2. The CDR3 sequence is 16 residues long. The V segment lost 0 bases and the J segment 5 bases; nucleotides outside the gene matches: 2. Germline CDR1 reads MNHEY; CDR2 reads SVGAGI. The CDR3 region has the DNA TGTGCCAGCAGTTACTCGACTAGCGGGACGACCGGGGAGCTGTTTTTT. It is translated as CASSYSTSGTTGELFF.

This rearrangement joins TRBV18 to TRBJ2-7; D not certain. The V end lost 3 bases, the J end lost 3 bases, and 3 bases lay between the germline ends. In germline, CDR1 is KGHSH, CDR2 LQKENI. This CDR3 is built from 11 residues. The CDR3 DNA follows: TGTGCCAGCTCACCCCTCTACGAGCAGTACTTC. Its protein is CASSPLYEQYF.

CDR3 amino acids: CASSFWTSNEETQYF. CDR3 nucleotide sequence: TGTGCCAGCAGTTTCTGGACTAGCAACGAAGAGACCCAGTACTTC. The chain joins TRBV28 to TRBJ2-5; 8 bases are a match to TRBD2. The germline V gene encodes CDR1 MDHEN and CDR2 SYDVKM. This CDR3 comprises 15 residues. Unmatched junction bases numbered 6, after V lost 3 bases and J lost 3 bases.

CDR3 in amino acids: CASRRDGRGNGYTF. As DNA, the CDR3 is TGTGCCAGTAGACGCGACGGGAGGGGAAATGGCTACACCTTC. The genes are TRBV19 and TRBJ1-2, with a weak D call TRBD1 (5 bases). This CDR3 is built from 14 residues. Trimming took off 6 bases at V and 6 bases at J, with 17 bases between the two ends. Germline CDR1 LNHDA, CDR2 SQIVND (reference sequence).

The rearrangement links TRBV4-1 to TRBJ2-7, with TRBD1 matching 7 bases. This CDR3 is 15 amino acids long. The V gene's germline CDR1 is MGHRA and CDR2 YSYEKL. V trimming: 3 bases; J trimming: 3 bases; junction bases outside the gene matches: 8. CDR3 protein: CASSQPTTGDYEQYF. The CDR3 DNA follows: TGCGCCAGCAGCCAGCCCACCACAGGGGACTACGAGCAGTACTTC.

The rearrangement links TRBV5-1 to TRBJ1-1; D unresolved. V was pared by 0 bases and J by 3 bases, with 18 bases between. CDR3 size: 17 residues. Germline V gene lookup returns CDR1 SGHRS and CDR2 YFSETQ. CDR3 region: CASSLVSIPPADTEAFF. The DNA of the CDR3 is TGCGCCAGCAGCTTGGTGTCTATCCCTCCGGCGGACACTGAAGCTTTCTTT.

The chain couples TRBV7-2 to TRBJ2-3, with D possibly TRBD2 on 6 matching bases. The CDR3 is 14 residues long. Trimming left V 4 bases short and J 6 bases short, with 14 bases between. Germline V gene data show CDR1 as SGHTA and CDR2 as FQGNSA. In nucleotides, the CDR3 is TGTGCCAGCAGCTCGGACTTCGCGGGGGATACGCAGTATTTT. Amino acids: CASSSDFAGDTQYF.